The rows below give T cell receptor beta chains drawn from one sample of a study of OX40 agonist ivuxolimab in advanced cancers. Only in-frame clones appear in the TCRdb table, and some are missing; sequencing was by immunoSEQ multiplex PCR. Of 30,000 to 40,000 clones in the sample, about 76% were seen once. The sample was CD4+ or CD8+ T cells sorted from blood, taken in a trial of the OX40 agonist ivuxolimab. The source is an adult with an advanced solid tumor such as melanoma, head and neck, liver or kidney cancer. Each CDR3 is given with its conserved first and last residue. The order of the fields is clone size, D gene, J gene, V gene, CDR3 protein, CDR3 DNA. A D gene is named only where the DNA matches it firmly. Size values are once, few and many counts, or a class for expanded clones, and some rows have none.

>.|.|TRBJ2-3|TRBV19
CASSIARGTDTQYF
TGTGCCAGTAGTATAGCTAGAGGCACAGATACGCAGTATTTT
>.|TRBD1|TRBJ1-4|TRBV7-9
CASSLGQGAREKLFF
TGTGCCAGCAGCTTAGGCCAGGGGGCGCGAGAAAAACTGTTTTTT
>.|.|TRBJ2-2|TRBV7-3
CASSLSGTGELFF
TGTGCCAGCAGCTTATCGGGGACCGGGGAGCTGTTTTTT
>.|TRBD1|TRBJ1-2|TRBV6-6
CASRTPQGGGYTF
TGTGCCAGCAGAACACCACAGGGGGGGGGCTACACCTTC
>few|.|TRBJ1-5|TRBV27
CASSRQYNSNQPQHF
TGTGCCAGCAGCAGACAGTACAATAGCAATCAGCCCCAGCATTTT
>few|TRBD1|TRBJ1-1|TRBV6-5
CASSPRDRGNTEAFF
TGTGCCAGCAGTCCCCGGGACAGGGGCAACACTGAAGCTTTCTTT
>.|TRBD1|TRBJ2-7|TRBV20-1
CSARTGDEQYF
TGCAGTGCCCGGACAGGGGACGAGCAGTACTTC
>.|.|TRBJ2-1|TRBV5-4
CASSLSWDEQFF
TGTGCCAGCAGCTTGAGTTGGGATGAGCAGTTCTTC
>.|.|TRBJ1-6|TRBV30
CAWSVLGGGTPLHF
TGTGCCTGGAGTGTACTTGGGGGGGGAACACCCCTCCACTTT
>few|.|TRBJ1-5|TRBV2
CASSVDSSNQPQHF
TGTGCCAGCAGTGTCGACAGTAGCAATCAGCCCCAGCATTTT
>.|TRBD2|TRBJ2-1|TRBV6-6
CASSLRLAGVDEQFF
TGTGCCAGCAGCCTCAGACTAGCGGGGGTCGATGAGCAGTTCTTC
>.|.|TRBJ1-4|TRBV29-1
CSVGRDGKLFF
TGCAGCGTTGGGCGGGACGGAAAACTGTTTTTT
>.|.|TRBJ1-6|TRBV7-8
CASSLAQGPSSSYNSPLHF
TGTGCCAGCAGCTTAGCGCAGGGGCCCTCCTCCTCCTATAATTCACCCCTCCACTTT
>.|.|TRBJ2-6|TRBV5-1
CASSLSLSGANVLTF
TGCGCCAGCAGCTTATCTCTGTCTGGGGCCAACGTCCTGACTTTC
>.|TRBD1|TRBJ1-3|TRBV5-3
CARSTGQDCSGNTIYF
TGTGCCAGAAGCACGGGACAGGACTGCTCTGGAAACACCATATATTTT